Below are 21 T cell receptor beta chains sequenced from a single sample in a study of prognosis after radiotherapy for stage I lung cancer (dated by TCRdb to the early 2020s). The instrument given in TCRdb is Illumina HiSeq 3000. The TCR beta CDR3 region was amplified from genomic DNA by two rounds of multiplex PCR. In the first PCR round, primers specific to each TRBV and TRBJ gene were used, and the primer sequences were filed in Chinese patent CN105087789A. Clones were called with MiXCR by TCRdb after fastp trimmed the public reads at Q25, and only in-frame beta chains were retained. All rows with the same CDR3 protein become a single entry with the most common DNA and genes. The sample data list about 18,000 distinct CDR3 sequences, and approximately 30% of these were observed just once. Approximately 31% of the sample comes from the top ten. The material was PBMCs, obtained before or after stereotactic body radiation therapy (not recorded which). These receptor sequences come from a donor at least 50 years old with non-small cell lung cancer.

This clonotype appeared many times. The chain uses TRBV19 and TRBJ2-1; 10 bases are shared with TRBD2. This CDR3 comprises 15 residues. J lost 3 bases, V lost 6 bases, and 5 bases had no gene match. CDR1 and CDR2 from the germline V gene are LNHDA and SQIVND (reference sequence). CDR3 nucleotide sequence: TGTGCCAGTAGCCCTAGCGGGAGAGTCTACAATGAGCAGTTCTTC. Protein product: CASSPSGRVYNEQFF.

As concerns this clonotype: One base away lies a much larger clone, so this may be a sequencing read error. The chain carries TRBV4-3 and TRBJ1-1; 9 bases are shared with TRBD1. Unmatched junction bases numbered 13, after V lost 7 bases and J lost 1 base. From germline, CDR1 is LGHNA and CDR2 YSLEER. This CDR3 has 17 amino acids. The CDR3 DNA sequence: TGCGCCAGCATCCCGGATTCAGGACAGGGGTCGAACACTGAAGCTTTCTTT. Translation: CASIPDSGQGSNTEAFF.

This clonotype was seen at least ten times. The rearrangement links TRBV4-2 to TRBJ2-7; TRBD2 matches 7 bases. Germline V lookup: CDR1 LGHNA, CDR2 YNFKEQ. The ends lost 0 bases at V and 2 bases at J; junction bases unmatched: 1. This CDR3 spans 14 amino acids. The DNA of the CDR3 is TGTGCCAGCAGCCAAGATGGGGGGGCCTACGAGCAGTACTTC. It yields the protein CASSQDGGAYEQYF.

At least ten counts were recorded for this clonotype. A far larger clone is off by one base, so a read error is likely. The V and J genes are TRBV6-1 and TRBJ1-6; D not resolved. CDR1 MNHNS and CDR2 SASEGT come from the germline V gene. V lost 5 bases and J lost 7, with 21 bases in between. This CDR3 spans 17 amino acids. The chain's CDR3 is CASSHDRRRGGNSPLHF. The CDR3 DNA follows: TGTGCCAGCAGTCACGATAGGCGGAGAGGAGGGAATTCACCCCTCCACTTT.

The chain joins TRBV6-2 or TRBV6-3 to TRBJ2-7; 7 bases agree with TRBD2. Germline V gives CDR1 MNHEY, CDR2 SVGEGT. Trimming at V came to 10 bases and at J to 0 bases, leaving 9 bases not matched to a gene. CDR3 length equals 14 residues. CDR3 bases: TGTGCCAAGACCCTGGGGGGGAGCTCCTACGAGCAGTACTTC. As protein: CAKTLGGSSYEQYF.

This clonotype was seen ten or more times. This rearrangement joins TRBV20-1 to TRBJ2-1; 8 nucleotides line up with TRBD2. The V gene's germline CDR1 is DFQATT and CDR2 SNEGSKA (reference sequence). Trimming took 5 bases from V and 3 from J; bases not matched to a gene: 9. The CDR3 contains 15 residues. The CDR3 sequence: CSARRLAGIYNEQFF. In DNA form, the CDR3 reads TGCAGTGCTCGCCGATTAGCGGGAATCTACAATGAGCAGTTCTTC.

This clonotype was detected ten times or more. The V and J genes are TRBV12-3 or TRBV12-4 and TRBJ1-5; 7 bases line up with TRBD1. The CDR3 contains 15 residues. Trimming took 2 bases from V and 4 from J; bases not matched to a gene: 5. CDR3 nucleotide sequence: TGTGCCAGCAGTTTACGACAGGGTAGAAATCAGCCCCAGCATTTT. Its translation is CASSLRQGRNQPQHF.

The chain combines TRBV7-9 with TRBJ2-3; 9 bases align to TRBD2. The germline CDR1 and CDR2 sequences are SEHNR and FQNEAQ (reference sequence). The J segment lost 2 bases and the V segment lost 5 bases, leaving 11 bases of the junction unmatched. The CDR3 consists of 17 residues. In DNA, the CDR3 is TGTGCCAGCAGCGTCCTGGGGCGGGAGGGAATCACAGATACGCAGTATTTT. This encodes CASSVLGREGITDTQYF. Variable domain in full (rest from reference TRBV7-9 and TRBJ2-3): DTGVSQNPRHKITKRGQNVTFRCDPISEHNRLYWYRQTLGQGPEFLTYFQNEAQLEKSRLLSDRFSAERPKGSFSTLEIQRTEQGDSAMYLCASSVLGREGITDTQYFGPGTRLTVL.

The table lists this clonotype with a few counts. An end of the junction differs from the germline gene, which may be a read error. This rearrangement joins TRBV12-5 to TRBJ1-5; D uncertain. Germline-derived CDR1 and CDR2 are LGHNT and FRNRAP. This CDR3 region has 13 residues. The CDR3 coding sequence is TGTGCCAGTGGTTTGAATACCAATCAGCCCCAGCATTTT. It specifies CASGLNTNQPQHF.

The sample holds many counts of this clonotype. The J gene is TRBJ2-1, the V gene TRBV19, with a tentative D call TRBD2 (5 bases). CDR3 length: 19 amino acids. CDR1 is LNHDA, CDR2 SQIVND, per germline (reference sequence). Trimming pared 2 bases from V and 5 bases from J, leaving 25 bases between. CDR3 sequence (DNA): TGTGCCAGTAGTATAAGCCCTCTTAAAGGACTGTCCCCCCACAATGAGCAGTTCTTC. Translating gives CASSISPLKGLSPHNEQFF.

This clonotype was detected many times. This rearrangement joins TRBV7-9 to TRBJ1-1; D is unresolved. Germline V gene lookup returns CDR1 SEHNR and CDR2 FQNEAQ (reference sequence). This CDR3 has 15 amino acids. V lost 3 bases and J 0 bases, leaving 11 bases between the germline ends. The chain's CDR3 is CASSFGIGMNTEAFF. The CDR3 bases are TGTGCCAGCAGCTTTGGGATAGGGATGAACACTGAAGCTTTCTTT.

By frequency in the sample, this clonotype is medium-sized. The chain recombines TRBV11-2 with TRBJ2-7, with 8 bases that match TRBD1. V lost 1 base and J lost 2; bases outside the gene matches: 10. Germline-derived CDR1 and CDR2 are SGHAT and FQNNGV. The CDR3 has 17 residues. The CDR3 DNA reads TGTGCCAGCAGCTTAGTCGGAAGAGACAGGGGTACCTACGAGCAGTACTTC. The encoded protein is CASSLVGRDRGTYEQYF. The full variable domain, rest sourced from reference TRBV11-2 and TRBJ2-7, is EAGVAQSPRYKIIEKRQSVAFWCNPISGHATLYWYQQILGQGPKLLIQFQNNGVVDDSQLPKDRFSAERLKGVDSTLKIQPAKLEDSAVYLCASSLVGRDRGTYEQYFGPGTRLTVT.

This clonotype was counted a single time. The chain combines TRBV6-1 with TRBJ2-7, with 9 bases aligning to TRBD1. This CDR3 contains 13 residues. The germline V gene has CDR1 MNHNS and CDR2 SASEGT. The V segment lost 5 bases and the J segment 5 bases; nucleotides outside the gene matches: 4. The CDR3 here is CASSPGQGHEQYF. The CDR3 DNA reads TGTGCCAGCAGTCCGGGACAGGGTCACGAGCAGTACTTC.

The table lists this clonotype with many counts. The CDR3 nucleotides read TGTGCCACCAGCAGAGACAAACAGGAGAACACTGAAGCTTTCTTT. This encodes CATSRDKQENTEAFF. The chain links TRBV15 to TRBJ1-1; TRBD1 is a possible D gene (5 bases). V lost 0 bases to trimming and J lost 1 base, with 9 bases between them. Germline CDR1 is LNHNV and CDR2 is YYDKDF (reference sequence). This CDR3 comprises 15 residues.

This clonotype was detected ten times or more. V gene TRBV10-3 combines with J gene TRBJ2-5; D unresolved. CDR3 size: 13 residues. Trimming took off 6 bases at V and 4 bases at J, with 12 bases between the two ends. Per germline, CDR1 ENHRY and CDR2 SYGVKD. The CDR3 reads CAIRLTARETQYF. The CDR3 DNA follows: TGTGCCATCAGACTCACTGCCCGAGAGACCCAGTACTTC.

Remarks on this clonotype: Since a much larger clone is just one base distant, this may be a read error. The chain employs TRBV30 and TRBJ1-5; a possible D gene is TRBD1 (6 bases). This CDR3 is 13 amino acids long. Germline V gene sequence: CDR1 GTSNPN, CDR2 SVGIG (reference sequence). V lost 8 bases to trimming and J lost 4 bases, with 15 bases between them. CDR3 in DNA: TGTGCCAGGACGGGACACTGGAATCAGCCCCAGCATTTT. Translated, it gives CARTGHWNQPQHF.

With respect to this clonotype: At one end the junction does not follow the germline gene, possibly because of a read error. The CDR3 DNA sequence: TGCGCCAGCAGTGAATATGGAGCAGAAGGCGGCTCTGTAAACACCATATATTTT. Translation: CASSEYGAEGGSVNTIYF. The rearrangement uses TRBV25-1 and TRBJ1-3; unclear D gene. CDR3 length: 18 residues. Germline lookup yields CDR1 MGHDK and CDR2 SYGVNS.

In its sample, this clonotype was seen many times. J is TRBJ2-3 and V is TRBV5-1; D is unresolved. Between the trimmed V and J ends, which lost 0 bases and 1 base, there was a span of 3 bases. Germline-derived CDR1 and CDR2 are SGHRS and YFSETQ. The CDR3 consists of 13 residues. In nucleotides, the CDR3 is TGCGCCAGCAGCTTGGGTCGCACAGATACGCAGTATTTT. Its protein product is CASSLGRTDTQYF.

About this clonotype itself: A far larger clone lies a single base away; this is likely a read error. The chain couples TRBV6-2 or TRBV6-3 to TRBJ2-6; TRBD1 might be the D (6 bases). This CDR3 is 18 amino acids long. Germline V gene sequence: CDR1 MNHEY, CDR2 SVGEGT. Trimming cost V 4 bases and J 0 bases, with 16 bases left between them. The CDR3 region is CASSSRQVWSSGANVLTF. In DNA, the CDR3 is TGTGCCAGCAGTTCTAGACAGGTTTGGAGCTCTGGGGCCAACGTCCTGACTTTC.

This clonotype was seen many times. This CDR3 reads CASSWLGAGGSTDTQYF. The CDR3 DNA is TGTGCCAGCAGTTGGCTCGGTGCAGGGGGGAGCACAGATACGCAGTATTTT. V is TRBV27 and J is TRBJ2-3; D is perhaps TRBD1 (7 bases). Trimming pared 4 bases from V and 0 bases from J, leaving 17 bases between. The CDR3 spans 17 residues. The germline V gene encodes CDR1 MNHEY and CDR2 SMNVEV (reference sequence).

This clonotype has ten or more counts. The chain recombines TRBV2 with TRBJ2-2; possibly TRBD2 for D (5 bases). Germline values: CDR1 SNHLY, CDR2 FYNNEI. The CDR3 has 14 residues. V was shortened by 7 bases and J by 8 bases, with 17 bases between the two germline ends. The CDR3 sequence is CASIPGSAGGELFF. For the CDR3, the DNA is TGTGCCAGCATTCCCGGCTCCGCGGGTGGGGAGCTGTTTTTT.